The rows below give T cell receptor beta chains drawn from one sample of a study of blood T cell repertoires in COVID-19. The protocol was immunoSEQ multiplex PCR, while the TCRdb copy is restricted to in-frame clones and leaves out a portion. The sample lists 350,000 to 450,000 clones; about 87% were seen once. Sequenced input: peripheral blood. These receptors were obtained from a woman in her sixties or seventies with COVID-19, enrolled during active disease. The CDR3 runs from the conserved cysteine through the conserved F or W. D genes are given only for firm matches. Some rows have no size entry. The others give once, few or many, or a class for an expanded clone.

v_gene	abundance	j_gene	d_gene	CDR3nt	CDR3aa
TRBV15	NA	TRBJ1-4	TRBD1	TGTGCCACCAGCAGAGTGGGACAGGGGGGTGAAAAACTGTTTTTT	CATSRVGQGGEKLFF
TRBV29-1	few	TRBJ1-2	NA	TGCAGCTCTACTCGGGACTCCGGAGACTATGGCTACACCTTC	CSSTRDSGDYGYTF
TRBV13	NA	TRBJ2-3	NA	TGTGCCACCTCCCGGGTTAACACAGATACGCAGTATTTT	CATSRVNTDTQYF
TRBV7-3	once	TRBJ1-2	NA	TGTGCCAGCAGCTTAAGGGCGGGGATTGGCTACACCTTC	CASSLRAGIGYTF
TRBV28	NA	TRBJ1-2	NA	TGTGCCAGCAGGCCCCCCGGGGGTATGGAGGGCTACACCTTC	CASRPPGGMEGYTF
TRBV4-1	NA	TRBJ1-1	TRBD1	TGCGCCAGCAGCCAACCCGGACAGGCATGGTTTGAAGCTTTCTTT	CASSQPGQAWFEAFF
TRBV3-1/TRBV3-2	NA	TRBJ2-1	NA	TGTGCCAGCAGCCCCGGGACTCTCTCCTACAATGAGCAGTTCTTC	CASSPGTLSYNEQFF
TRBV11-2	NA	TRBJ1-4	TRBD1	TGTGCCAGCAGCTTCACCGGGACAGGGGATGAAAAACTGTTTTTT	CASSFTGTGDEKLFF
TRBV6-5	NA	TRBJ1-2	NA	TGTGCCAGCAGTCCCATGCAGGCTAACTATGGCTACACCTTC	CASSPMQANYGYTF
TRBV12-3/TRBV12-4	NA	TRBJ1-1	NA	TGTGCCAGCAGTCCCTACACTGAAGCTTTCTTT	CASSPYTEAFF
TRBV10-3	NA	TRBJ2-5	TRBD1	TGTGCCATCAGTTCTGGACAGGAGGCCCAAGAGACCCAGTACTTC	CAISSGQEAQETQYF
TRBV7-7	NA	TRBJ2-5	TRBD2	TGTGCTAGCAGCCCTTACGGGGAGGGGGAGACCCAGTACTTC	CASSPYGEGETQYF
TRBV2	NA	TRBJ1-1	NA	TGTGCCAGCAGTGGGGGCTCTACGAACACTGAAGCTTTCTTT	CASSGGSTNTEAFF
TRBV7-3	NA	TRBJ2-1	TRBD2	TGTGCCAGCAGCCGCGGACTAGCCCTCAAAACTGAGCAGTTCTTC	CASSRGLALKTEQFF
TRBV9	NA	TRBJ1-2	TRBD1	TGTGCCAGCAGCGTAGATGAAGGGGGCGCAGGCTATGGCTACACCTTC	CASSVDEGGAGYGYTF
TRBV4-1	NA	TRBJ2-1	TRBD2	TGCGCCAGCAGCCAAGCCGGGGGGTGGGCCTACAATGAGCAGTTCTTC	CASSQAGGWAYNEQFF
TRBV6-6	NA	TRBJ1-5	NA	TGTGCCAGCACTCTATCACTAGGGGGTAATCAGCCCCAGCATTTT	CASTLSLGGNQPQHF
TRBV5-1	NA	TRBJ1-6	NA	TGCGCCAGCAGCTTGAGGGGATCCGGGCAAGGGCCCTATAATTCACCCCTCCACTTT	CASSLRGSGQGPYNSPLHF
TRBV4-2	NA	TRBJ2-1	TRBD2	TGTGCCAGCAGCCCCCAGACTAGCGGGAACAATGAGCAGTTCTTC	CASSPQTSGNNEQFF
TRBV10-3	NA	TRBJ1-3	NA	TGTGCCATCAGTGATGCGGGATTCTCTGGAAACACCATATATTTT	CAISDAGFSGNTIYF
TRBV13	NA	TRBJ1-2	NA	TGTGCCAGCAGCTTAGGACAGAACTATGGCTACACCTTC	CASSLGQNYGYTF
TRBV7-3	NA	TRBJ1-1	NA	TGTGCCAGCAGCTCCTACGAGAACACTGAAGCTTTCTTT	CASSSYENTEAFF
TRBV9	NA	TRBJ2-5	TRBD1	TGTGCCAGCAGCGTAGTGGACAGGGGGACCCAGTACTTC	CASSVVDRGTQYF
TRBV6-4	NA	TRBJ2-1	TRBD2	TGTGCCAGCAGACTAGCGGGGGGTACCTACAATGAGCAGTTCTTC	CASRLAGGTYNEQFF
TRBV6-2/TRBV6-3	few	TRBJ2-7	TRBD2	TGTGCCAGCAGTTACCCTGCGGGGGGCCTTTACGAGCAGTACTTC	CASSYPAGGLYEQYF
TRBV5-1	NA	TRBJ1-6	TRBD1	TGCGCCAGCAGCACGGACAGGGCGGGTTCACCCCTCCACTTT	CASSTDRAGSPLHF
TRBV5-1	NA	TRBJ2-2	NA	TGCGCCAGCAGCTTGGCAGTCAACACCGGGGAGCTGTTTTTT	CASSLAVNTGELFF
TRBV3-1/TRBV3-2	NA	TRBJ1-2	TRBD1	TGTGCCAGCAGGGAGACAGGGGGAACGGGCTACACCTTC	CASRETGGTGYTF
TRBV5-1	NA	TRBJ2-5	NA	TGCGCCAGCAGCAAGACCGGGACACCGGCCGAGACCCAGTACTTC	CASSKTGTPAETQYF
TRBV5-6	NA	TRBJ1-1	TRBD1	TGTGCCAGCAGCTTGTTGGGACAGGGGGAGAACACTGAAGCTTTCTTT	CASSLLGQGENTEAFF
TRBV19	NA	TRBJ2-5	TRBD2	TGTGCCAGTAGTAGGGCGGGGGGGCCGGAGACCCAGTACTTC	CASSRAGGPETQYF
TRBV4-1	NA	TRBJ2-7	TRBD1	TGCGCCAGCAGCCCCTCGGGACAGGGGGGCTCCTACGAGCAGTACTTC	CASSPSGQGGSYEQYF
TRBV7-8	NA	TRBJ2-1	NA	TGTGCCAGCAGCTTAGCGCAAGGGGTTAGGGTTAATCGGTTCTTC	CASSLAQGVRVNRFF
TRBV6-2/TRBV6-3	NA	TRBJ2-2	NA	TGTGCCAGCAGTCCCCATCTACAGGGCACCGGGGAGCTGTTTTTT	CASSPHLQGTGELFF
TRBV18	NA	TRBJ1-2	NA	TGTGCCAGCTCACCCCTCTGGACAGACAGAGAAAGTCATGGCTACACCTTC	CASSPLWTDRESHGYTF
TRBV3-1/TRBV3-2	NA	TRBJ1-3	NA	TGTGCCAGCAGCCAGAGGACAGATTCCTCTGGAAACACCATATATTTT	CASSQRTDSSGNTIYF
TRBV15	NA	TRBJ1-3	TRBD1	TGTGCCACCAGCCAAGGGACAGCCTCGCGCATCTCTGGAAACACCATATATTTT	CATSQGTASRISGNTIYF
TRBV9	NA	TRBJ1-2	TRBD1	TGTGCCAGCAGCGTCCAGGCCGGGACAGGGAGTTCCTATGGCTACACCTTC	CASSVQAGTGSSYGYTF
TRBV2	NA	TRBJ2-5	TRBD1	TGTGCCAGCAGTGCACACAGGGGCGGCCAAGAGACCCAGTACTTC	CASSAHRGGQETQYF
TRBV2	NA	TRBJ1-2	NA	TGTGCCAGCAGTGTAGGACAAGCTAACTATGGCTACACCTTC	CASSVGQANYGYTF
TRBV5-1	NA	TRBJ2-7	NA	TGCGCCAGCAGCTTGTCTCGGCAGGGGATCTACGAGCAGTACTTC	CASSLSRQGIYEQYF
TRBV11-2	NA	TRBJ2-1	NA	TGTGCCACAACCGGGGGTAGCTCCTACAATGAGCAGTTCTTC	CATTGGSSYNEQFF
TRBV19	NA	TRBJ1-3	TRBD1	TGTGCCGCCAGGGACAGGGGAGGAAACACCATATATTTT	CAARDRGGNTIYF
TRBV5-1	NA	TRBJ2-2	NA	TGCGCCAGCAGCTTTAGGGGGAACACCGGGGAGCTGTTTTTT	CASSFRGNTGELFF
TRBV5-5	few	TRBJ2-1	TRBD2	TGTGCCAGCAGCTTGGCTAGCGGGCAGGCCTACAATGAGCAGTTCTTC	CASSLASGQAYNEQFF
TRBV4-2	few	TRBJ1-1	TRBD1	TGTGCCAGCAGCCCGAGGGGGCAGGGCAACCGGAACACTGAAGCTTTCTTT	CASSPRGQGNRNTEAFF
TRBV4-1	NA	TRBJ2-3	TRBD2	TGCGCCAGCAGCCAAGATCTGGGAAGCGGGGGGCGGAGAGATACGCAGTATTTT	CASSQDLGSGGRRDTQYF
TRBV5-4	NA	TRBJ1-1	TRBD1	TGTGCCAGCAGCATTCGGACAGGGGGCACTGAAGCTTTCTTT	CASSIRTGGTEAFF
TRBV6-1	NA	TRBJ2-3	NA	TGTGCCAGCAGACCAGCGGGCGTTAGCACAGATACGCAGTATTTT	CASRPAGVSTDTQYF
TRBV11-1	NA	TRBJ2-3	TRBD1	TGTGCCAGCAGCCCATGGACAGGGGGCCTAGATACGCAGTATTTT	CASSPWTGGLDTQYF
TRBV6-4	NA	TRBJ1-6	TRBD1	TGTGCCAGCAGTCGGGACAGGGCCGTTTCACCCCTCCACTTT	CASSRDRAVSPLHF